This T cell receptor (beta chain) emerged from a study of blood T cell repertoires in COVID-19. Across the whole study: The analysed material was cDNA or gDNA that came from T cells, B-cell-depleted T cells, or PBMCs.

Profiled with immunoSEQ multiplex PCR; TCRdb holds only in-frame clones, not every one. The sample contains about 370,000 clones, roughly 90% of which appear only once. This clone has ten or more counts. The CDR3 contains 15 residues. Germline trimming cut 5 bases from V and 3 bases from J; bases unmatched to any gene: 3. Germline CDR1 reads MNHEY; CDR2 reads SVGEGT. The sequenced sample was peripheral blood. This sequence originates from a woman aged 25 to 39 with COVID-19, enrolled during active disease. The chain employs TRBV6-2 or TRBV6-3 and TRBJ2-3; 12 nucleotides match TRBD2. The CDR3 region has the DNA TGTGCCAGCAGTCTAGCGGGAGGGCCGACAGATACGCAGTATTTT. It is translated as CASSLAGGPTDTQYF.